This TCR beta chain stems from a study of PD-L1 blockade in urothelial cancer. The wider study: Samples of blood were analyzed 3 weeks (second dose) and 6 weeks after treatment start.

The sample's time point: peripheral blood 6 weeks after treatment start. Germline assignment: CDR1 LGHNA and CDR2 YSLEER. The trim removed 0 bases at V and 8 bases at J, leaving 9 bases unmatched. The CDR3 spans 16 residues. Libraries were prepared by immunoSEQ multiplex PCR; TCRdb keeps only in-frame clonotypes and omits some of them. The sample shows roughly 110,000 clones, 75% to 95% of them seen only once. The receptor's source is a man aged 60 to 75 with urothelial cancer. This sequence joins TRBV4-3 and TRBJ2-1; TRBD2 matches at 8 bases. Sequencing was performed on PBMCs, taken around atezolizumab (anti-PD-L1) treatment. CDR3 region: CASSQDMTGGRDEQFF. The CDR3 coding sequence is TGCGCCAGCAGCCAAGATATGACGGGAGGGAGGGATGAGCAGTTCTTC.